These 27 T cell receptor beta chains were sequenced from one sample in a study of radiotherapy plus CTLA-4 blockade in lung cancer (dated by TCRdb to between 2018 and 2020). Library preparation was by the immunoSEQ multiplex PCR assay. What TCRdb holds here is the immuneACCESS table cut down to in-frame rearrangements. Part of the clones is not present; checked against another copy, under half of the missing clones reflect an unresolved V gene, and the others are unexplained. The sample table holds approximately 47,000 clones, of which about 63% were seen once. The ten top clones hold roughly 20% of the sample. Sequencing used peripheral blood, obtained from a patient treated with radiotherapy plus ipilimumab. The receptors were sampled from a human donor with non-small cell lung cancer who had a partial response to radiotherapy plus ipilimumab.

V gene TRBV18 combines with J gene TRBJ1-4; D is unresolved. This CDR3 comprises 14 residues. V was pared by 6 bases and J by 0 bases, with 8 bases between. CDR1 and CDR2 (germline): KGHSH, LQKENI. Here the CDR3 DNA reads TGTGCCAGCTCGCAGATTGCAACTAATGAAAAACTGTTTTTT. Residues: CASSQIATNEKLFF.

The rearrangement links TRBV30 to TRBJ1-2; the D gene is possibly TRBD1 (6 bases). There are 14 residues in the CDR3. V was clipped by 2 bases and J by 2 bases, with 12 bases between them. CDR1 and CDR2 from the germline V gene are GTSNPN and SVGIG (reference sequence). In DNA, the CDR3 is TGTGCCTGGAGTTTCAGGGGATCCAACTATGGCTACACCTTC. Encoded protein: CAWSFRGSNYGYTF. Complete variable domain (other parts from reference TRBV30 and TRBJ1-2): SQTIHQWPATLVQPVGSPLSLECTVEGTSNPNLYWYRQAAGRGLQLLFYSVGIGQISSEVPQNLSASRPQDRQFILSSKKLLLSDSGFYLCAWSFRGSNYGYTFGSGTRLTVV.

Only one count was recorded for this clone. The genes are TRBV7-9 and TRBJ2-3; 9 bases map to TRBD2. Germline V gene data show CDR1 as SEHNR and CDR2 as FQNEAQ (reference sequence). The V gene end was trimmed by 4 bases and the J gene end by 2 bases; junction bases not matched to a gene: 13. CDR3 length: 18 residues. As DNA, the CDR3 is TGTGCCAGCAGCTGGGGCTTGAGACTAGCGGAGGACACAGATACGCAGTATTTT. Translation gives CASSWGLRLAEDTDTQYF.

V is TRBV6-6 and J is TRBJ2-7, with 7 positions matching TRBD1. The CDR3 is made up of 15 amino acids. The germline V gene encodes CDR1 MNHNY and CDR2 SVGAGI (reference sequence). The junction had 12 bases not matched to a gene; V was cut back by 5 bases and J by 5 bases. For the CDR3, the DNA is TGTGCCAGCAGTAAACTCCCGGGACAGTATGACGAGCAGTACTTC. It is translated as CASSKLPGQYDEQYF.

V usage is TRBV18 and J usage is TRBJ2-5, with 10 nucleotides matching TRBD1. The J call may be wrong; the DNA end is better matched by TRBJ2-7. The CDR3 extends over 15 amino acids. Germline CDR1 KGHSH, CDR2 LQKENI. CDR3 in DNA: TGTGCCAGCTCTGAGAACCGGGACAGGGGATACGAGCAGTACTTC. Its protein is CASSENRDRGYEQYF.

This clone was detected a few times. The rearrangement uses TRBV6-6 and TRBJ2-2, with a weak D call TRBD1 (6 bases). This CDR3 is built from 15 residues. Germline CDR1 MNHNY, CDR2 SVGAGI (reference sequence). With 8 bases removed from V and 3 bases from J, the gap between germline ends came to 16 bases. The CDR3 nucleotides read TGTGCCAGCGCACTGACAGGACCGTACACCGGGGAGCTGTTTTTT. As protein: CASALTGPYTGELFF.

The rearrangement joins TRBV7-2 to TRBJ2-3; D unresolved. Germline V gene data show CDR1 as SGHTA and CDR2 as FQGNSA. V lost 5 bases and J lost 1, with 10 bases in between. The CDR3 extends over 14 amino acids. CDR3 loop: CASSQRIGTDTQYF. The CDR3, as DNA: TGTGCCAGCAGCCAGCGTATCGGCACAGATACGCAGTATTTT.

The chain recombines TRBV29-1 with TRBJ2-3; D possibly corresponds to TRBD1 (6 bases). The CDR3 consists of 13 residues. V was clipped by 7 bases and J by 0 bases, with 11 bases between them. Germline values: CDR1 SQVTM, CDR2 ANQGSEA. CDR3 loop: CSEPDSSTDTQYF. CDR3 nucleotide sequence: TGCAGCGAACCGGACAGTAGCACAGATACGCAGTATTTT.

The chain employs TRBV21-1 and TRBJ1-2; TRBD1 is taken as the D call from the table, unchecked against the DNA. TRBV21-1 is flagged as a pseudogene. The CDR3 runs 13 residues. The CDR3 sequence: CASSGRDREGYTF. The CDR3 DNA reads TGTGCCAGCAGCGGACGGGACAGGGAAGGCTACACCTTC.

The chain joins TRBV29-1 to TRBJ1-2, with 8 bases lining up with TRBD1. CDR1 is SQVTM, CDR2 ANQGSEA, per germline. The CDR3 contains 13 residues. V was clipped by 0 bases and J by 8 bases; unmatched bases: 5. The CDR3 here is CSVEDGQGRGYTF. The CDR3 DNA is TGCAGCGTTGAAGACGGACAGGGCAGGGGCTACACCTTC.

CDR3 in amino acids: CASSPQFMNTEAFF. The CDR3 DNA follows: TGTGCCAGCAGTCCACAGTTCATGAACACTGAAGCTTTCTTT. This chain links TRBV27 with TRBJ1-1; D is undetermined. This CDR3 contains 14 residues. V lost 5 bases and J 0 bases, leaving 10 bases between the germline ends. Looked up from germline, CDR1 is MNHEY and CDR2 is SMNVEV (reference sequence).

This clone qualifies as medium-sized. The CDR3 sequence: CASGTGWSEQYF. The CDR3 region has the DNA TGTGCCAGCGGGACAGGGTGGTCAGAGCAGTACTTC. V is TRBV6-5 and J is TRBJ2-7; 9 nucleotides line up with TRBD1. The CDR3 contains 12 residues. CDR1 and CDR2 (germline): MNHEY, SVGAGI. V shed 8 bases and J 7 bases; nucleotides not matched to a gene: 6.

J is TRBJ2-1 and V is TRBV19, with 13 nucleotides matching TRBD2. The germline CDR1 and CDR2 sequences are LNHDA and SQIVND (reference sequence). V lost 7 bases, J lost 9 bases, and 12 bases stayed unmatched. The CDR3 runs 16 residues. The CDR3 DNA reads TGTGCCAGTACCCCACCTTGGACTAGCGGGAGACGTGAGCAGTTCTTC. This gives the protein CASTPPWTSGRREQFF. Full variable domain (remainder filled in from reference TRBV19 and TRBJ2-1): DGGITQSPKYLFRKEGQNVTLSCEQNLNHDAMYWYRQDPGQGLRLIYYSQIVNDFQKGDIAEGYSVSREKKESFPLTVTSAQKNPTAFYLCASTPPWTSGRREQFFGPGTRLTVL.

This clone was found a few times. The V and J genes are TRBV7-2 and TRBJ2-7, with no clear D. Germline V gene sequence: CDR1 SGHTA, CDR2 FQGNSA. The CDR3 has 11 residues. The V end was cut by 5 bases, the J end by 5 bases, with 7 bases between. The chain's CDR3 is CASSPLDEQYF. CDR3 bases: TGTGCCAGCAGCCCCCTTGACGAGCAGTACTTC.

The CDR3, as DNA: TGTGCCAGCTACACCGGGGGGAGAGCCTATGGCTACACCTTC. It translates to CASYTGGRAYGYTF. This sequence joins TRBV6-5 and TRBJ1-2; D is possibly TRBD1 (5 bases). CDR1 and CDR2 (germline): MNHEY, SVGAGI. The CDR3 totals 14 residues. V was shortened by 8 bases and J by 4 bases, with 17 bases between the two germline ends.

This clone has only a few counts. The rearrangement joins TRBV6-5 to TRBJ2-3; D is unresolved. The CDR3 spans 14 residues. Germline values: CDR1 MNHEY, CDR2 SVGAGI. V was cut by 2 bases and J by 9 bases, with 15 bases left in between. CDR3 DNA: TGTGCCAGCAGTTACACCACGGAGAGCTCGACGCAGTATTTT. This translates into CASSYTTESSTQYF.

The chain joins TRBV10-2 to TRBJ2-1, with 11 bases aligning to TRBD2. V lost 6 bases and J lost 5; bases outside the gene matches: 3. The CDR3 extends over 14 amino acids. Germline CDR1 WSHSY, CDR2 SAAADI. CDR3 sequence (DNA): TGCGCCAGCAGGACTAGCGGGATAAACAATGAGCAGTTCTTC. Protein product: CASRTSGINNEQFF.

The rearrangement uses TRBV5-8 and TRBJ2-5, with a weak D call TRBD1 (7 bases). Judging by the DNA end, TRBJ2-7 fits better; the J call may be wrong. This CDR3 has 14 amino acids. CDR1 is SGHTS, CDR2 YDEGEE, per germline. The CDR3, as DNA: TGTGCCAGCAGCCCGAGGAGGGGGCCGAACGAGCAGTACTTC. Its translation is CASSPRRGPNEQYF.

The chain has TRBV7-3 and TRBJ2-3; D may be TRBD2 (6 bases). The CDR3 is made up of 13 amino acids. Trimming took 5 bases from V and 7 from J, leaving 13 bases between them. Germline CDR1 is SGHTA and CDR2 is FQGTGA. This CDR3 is CASSKGLGNTQYF. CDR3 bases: TGTGCCAGCAGCAAGGGACTGGGGAATACGCAGTATTTT.

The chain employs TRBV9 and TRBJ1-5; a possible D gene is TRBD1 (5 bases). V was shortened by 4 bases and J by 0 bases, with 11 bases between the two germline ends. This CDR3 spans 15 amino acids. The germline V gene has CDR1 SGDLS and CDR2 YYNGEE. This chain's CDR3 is CASSSTATSNQPQHF. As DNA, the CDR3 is TGTGCCAGCAGCTCGACAGCAACTAGCAATCAGCCCCAGCATTTT.

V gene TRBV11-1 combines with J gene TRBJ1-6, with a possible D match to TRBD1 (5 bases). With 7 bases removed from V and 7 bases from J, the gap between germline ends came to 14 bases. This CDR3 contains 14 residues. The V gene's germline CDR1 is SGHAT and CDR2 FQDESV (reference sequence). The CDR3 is CASTRGGMNSPLHF. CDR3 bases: TGTGCCAGCACCCGCGGGGGGATGAATTCACCCCTCCACTTT.

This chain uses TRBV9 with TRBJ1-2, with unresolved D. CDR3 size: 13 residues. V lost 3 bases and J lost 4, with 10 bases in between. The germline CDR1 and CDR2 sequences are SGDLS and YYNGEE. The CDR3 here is CASSAPGLYGYTF. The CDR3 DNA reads TGTGCCAGCAGCGCCCCAGGACTCTATGGCTACACCTTC.

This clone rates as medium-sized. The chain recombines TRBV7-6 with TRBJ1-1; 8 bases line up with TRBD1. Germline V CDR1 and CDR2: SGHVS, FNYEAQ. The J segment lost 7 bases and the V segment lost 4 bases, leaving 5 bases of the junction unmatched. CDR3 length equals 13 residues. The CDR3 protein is CASSSDREGEAFF. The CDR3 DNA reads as TGTGCCAGCAGCTCGGACAGGGAGGGTGAAGCTTTCTTT.

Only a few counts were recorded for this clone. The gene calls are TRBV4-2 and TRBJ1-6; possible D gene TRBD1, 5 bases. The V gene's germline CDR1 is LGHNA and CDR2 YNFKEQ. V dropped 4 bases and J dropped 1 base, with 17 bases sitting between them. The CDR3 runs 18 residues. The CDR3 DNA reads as TGTGCCAGCAGCCGCCGGGGGGGGGAAGCGTCCTATAATTCACCCCTCCACTTT. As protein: CASSRRGGEASYNSPLHF.

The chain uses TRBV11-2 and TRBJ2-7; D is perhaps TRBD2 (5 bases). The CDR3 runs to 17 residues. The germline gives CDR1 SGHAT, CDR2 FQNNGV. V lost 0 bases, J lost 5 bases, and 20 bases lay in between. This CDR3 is CASSLDVLVFAQNEQYF. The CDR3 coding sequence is TGTGCCAGCAGCTTAGATGTACTAGTATTTGCCCAGAACGAGCAGTACTTC.

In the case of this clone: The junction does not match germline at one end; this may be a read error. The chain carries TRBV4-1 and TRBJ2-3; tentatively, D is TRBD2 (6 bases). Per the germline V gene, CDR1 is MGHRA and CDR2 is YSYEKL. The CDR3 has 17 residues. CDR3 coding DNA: TGCGCCAGCAGTCAAGAAGCTCCGGGGGACCCCGCAGATACGCAGTATTTT. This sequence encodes CASSQEAPGDPADTQYF.

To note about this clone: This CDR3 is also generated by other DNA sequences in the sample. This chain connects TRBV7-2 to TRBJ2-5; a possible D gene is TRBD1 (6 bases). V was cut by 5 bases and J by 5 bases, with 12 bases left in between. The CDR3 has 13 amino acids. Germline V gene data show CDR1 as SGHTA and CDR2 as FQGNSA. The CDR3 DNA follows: TGTGCCAGCAGCCTCAACAGGGAGGAGACCCAGTACTTC. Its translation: CASSLNREETQYF.